This TCR beta chain stems from a study of OX40 agonist ivuxolimab in advanced cancers. Study background: Ivuxolimab is a fully human IgG2 antibody that activates OX40 (CD134). General study findings and limits: The mean number of expanded clones was higher in CD8+ T cells than in CD4+. The antigen specificity of the peripheral T cells (those that were expanded) was not determined. By week 6 at 0.1 to 3.0 mg/kg, blood CD4+ and CD8+ T cells had expanded clonally.

As to this clone: What it recognizes is unknown.

Method: immunoSEQ multiplex PCR; TCRdb's copy keeps in-frame clones and lacks some. The sample comprises more than 60,000 clones, roughly 84% of which are singletons, and around 25% rests with the top ten. Germline V gene data show CDR1 as SGHNT and CDR2 as YYREEE (reference sequence). The CDR3 covers 12 residues. The V end was cut by 3 bases, the J end by 6 bases, with 8 bases between. The V call is TRBV5-4, the J call TRBJ2-3; D remains unclear. The receptor's source is an adult with an advanced solid tumor such as melanoma, head and neck, liver or kidney cancer. The source was CD4+ or CD8+ T cells sorted from blood, collected in a trial of the OX40 agonist ivuxolimab. Written as DNA, the CDR3 is TGTGCCAGCAGCTCCCAGTCGGATACGCAGTATTTT. Translated: CASSSQSDTQYF.